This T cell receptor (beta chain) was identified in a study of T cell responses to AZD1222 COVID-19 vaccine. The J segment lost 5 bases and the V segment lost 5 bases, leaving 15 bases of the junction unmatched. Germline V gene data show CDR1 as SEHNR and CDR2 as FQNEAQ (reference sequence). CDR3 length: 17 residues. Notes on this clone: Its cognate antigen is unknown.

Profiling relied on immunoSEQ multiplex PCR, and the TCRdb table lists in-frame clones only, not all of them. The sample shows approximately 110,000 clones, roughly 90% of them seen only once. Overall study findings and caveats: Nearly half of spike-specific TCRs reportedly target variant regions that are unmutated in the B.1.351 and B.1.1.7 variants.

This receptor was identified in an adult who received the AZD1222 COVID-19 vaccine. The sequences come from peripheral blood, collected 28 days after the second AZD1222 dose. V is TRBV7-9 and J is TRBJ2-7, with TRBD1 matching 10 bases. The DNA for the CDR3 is TGTGCCAGCAGCCGTATCTTGGACAGGGGGAGTTTCCACGAGCAGTACTTC. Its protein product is CASSRILDRGSFHEQYF. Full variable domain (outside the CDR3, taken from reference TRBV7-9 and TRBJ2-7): DTGVSQNPRHKITKRGQNVTFRCDPISEHNRLYWYRQTLGQGPEFLTYFQNEAQLEKSRLLSDRFSAERPKGSFSTLEIQRTEQGDSAMYLCASSRILDRGSFHEQYFGPGTRLTVT.